These 3 T cell receptor beta chains originate from one sample sequenced in a study of post-analysis software for immune sequencing data. Unique molecular identifiers tagged the TCR beta cDNA libraries. TCRdb recomputed calls from the PCR reads with MiXCR, one row per CDR3 protein. Of about 200,000 distinct CDR3 sequences listed, about 30% are singletons. Their specific antigens are unknown. General study results and limits: A few TRBV segments were significantly more frequent in patients than in controls. TRBV5-6, TRBV5-1 and TRBV20-1 were among these segments.

Sequenced input: blood. These receptors were taken from a girl aged 2 to 17 with multiple sclerosis.

The chain recombines TRBV29-1 with TRBJ2-1, with no clear D. The CDR3 length is 15 residues. Trimming cost V 7 bases and J 12 bases, with 28 bases left between them. Per germline, CDR1 SQVTM and CDR2 ANQGSEA. The CDR3 DNA reads TGCAGCGCAAATGATCTAACCCCTAAGAACGGTCGGCAGTTCTTC. Amino acid sequence: CSANDLTPKNGRQFF.

The chain's CDR3 is CASSQWISTDTQYF. The CDR3 DNA follows: TGTGCCAGCAGCCAATGGATTAGCACAGATACGCAGTATTTT. The chain carries TRBV14 and TRBJ2-3; D is unclear. V was trimmed by 2 bases and J by 0 bases, leaving 6 bases between them. The CDR3 is made up of 14 amino acids. The V gene's germline CDR1 is SGHDN and CDR2 FVKESK.

On this clonotype itself: The junction departs from the called germline gene at one end, perhaps through a read error. The chain couples TRBV4-1 to TRBJ2-6; D assignment may be TRBD1 or TRBD2 (5 bases each). The CDR3 runs 16 residues. Germline CDR1 and CDR2: MGHRA and YSYEKL. Written as DNA, the CDR3 is TGCGCCAGCAGCCAAGATCGGGGCTCTGGGGCCAACGCCCTGACTTTC. It is translated as CASSQDRGSGANALTF.